Each of the 26 T cell receptor beta chains below was sequenced from the same sample in a study of blood T cell repertoires in COVID-19. The method was immunoSEQ multiplex PCR; TCRdb's version includes in-frame clones alone and lacks a portion of them. The data show about 300,000 clones, 85% seen once. The sequencing input was PBMCs or T cells enriched from blood (not recorded which). These receptors came from a woman aged 25-40 years who had been exposed to COVID-19.

The V and J genes are TRBV30 and TRBJ1-6; D unclear. The CDR3 has 13 amino acids. With 8 bases removed from V and 4 bases from J, the gap between germline ends came to 12 bases. Germline loops: CDR1 GTSNPN, CDR2 SVGIG (reference sequence). Here the CDR3 DNA reads TGTGCCGAGGGCGAGGGTTATAATTCACCCCTCCACTTT. It codes for CAEGEGYNSPLHF. The full variable domain, in which reference TRBV30 and TRBJ1-6 provide the parts outside the CDR3, is SQTIHQWPATLVQPVGSPLSLECTVEGTSNPNLYWYRQAAGRGLQLLFYSVGIGQISSEVPQNLSASRPQDRQFILSSKKLLLSDSGFYLCAEGEGYNSPLHFGNGTRLTVT.

This rearrangement joins TRBV5-4 to TRBJ1-2; D gene ambiguous. Germline CDR1 and CDR2: SGHNT and YYREEE (reference sequence). V lost 0 bases to trimming and J lost 4 bases, with 7 bases between them. This CDR3 comprises 13 residues. The CDR3, as DNA: TGTGCCAGCAGCTTGGCCCGCGCCTATGGCTACACCTTC. Protein sequence: CASSLARAYGYTF. Full variable domain (rest looked up from reference TRBV5-4 and TRBJ1-2): ETGVTQSPTHLIKTRGQQVTLRCSSQSGHNTVSWYQQALGQGPQFIFQYYREEENGRGNFPPRFSGLQFPNYSSELNVNALELDDSALYLCASSLARAYGYTFGSGTRLTVV.

This chain joins TRBV10-2 and TRBJ2-7; TRBD2 might be the D (6 bases). Per germline, CDR1 WSHSY and CDR2 SAAADI. This CDR3 spans 14 amino acids. V was shortened by 3 bases and J by 6 bases, with 15 bases between the two germline ends. As DNA, the CDR3 is TGCGCCAGCAGTGAAACCGGGAGCGCTCGCGAGCAGTACTTC. As protein: CASSETGSAREQYF.

The chain links TRBV7-2 to TRBJ2-7, with 11 bases aligning to TRBD1. This CDR3 spans 14 amino acids. CDR1 is SGHTA and CDR2 is FQGNSA in the germline V gene. The V segment lost 5 bases and the J segment 4 bases; nucleotides outside the gene matches: 4. The CDR3 region has the DNA TGTGCCAGCAGCAGGGACAGGGGGATTTACGAGCAGTACTTC. It translates to CASSRDRGIYEQYF. The full variable domain, its missing parts supplied by reference TRBV7-2 and TRBJ2-7, is GAGVSQSPSNKVTEKGKDVELRCDPISGHTALYWYRQSLGQGLEFLIYFQGNSAPDKSGLPSDRFSAERTGGSVSTLTIQRTQQEDSAVYLCASSRDRGIYEQYFGPGTRLTVT.

J is TRBJ2-7 and V is TRBV23-1; tentative D call: TRBD2 (6 bases). TRBV23-1 is an ORF for which the function is uncertain. This CDR3 is built from 15 residues. V lost 6 bases to trimming and J lost 5 bases, with 20 bases between them. The DNA of the CDR3 is TGCGCCAGCAGCCTCAACGTCGGTGGAGGGAACGAGCAGTACTTC. Its protein product is CASSLNVGGGNEQYF.

This chain uses TRBV6-5 with TRBJ1-1; D remains ambiguous. The germline gives CDR1 MNHEY, CDR2 SVGAGI. This CDR3 has 16 residues. V was cut by 2 bases and J by 6 bases, with 19 bases left in between. CDR3 DNA sequence: TGTGCCAGCAGTTACGTACGGATTAGAGGATTGGCTGAAGCTTTCTTT. Encoded protein: CASSYVRIRGLAEAFF.

V and J are TRBV29-1 and TRBJ1-6; 7 positions match TRBD1. The CDR3 covers 13 residues. The V gene end was trimmed by 5 bases and the J gene end by 8 bases; junction bases not matched to a gene: 6. CDR1 is SQVTM, CDR2 ANQGSEA, per germline. The CDR3 region is CSVKLDRDSPLHF. In DNA form, the CDR3 reads TGCAGCGTTAAACTTGACAGGGATTCACCCCTCCACTTT. The full variable domain, its missing parts supplied by reference TRBV29-1 and TRBJ1-6, is SAVISQKPSRDICQRGTSLTIQCQVDSQVTMMFWYRQQPGQSLTLIATANQGSEATYESGFVIDKFPISRPNLTFSTLTVSNMSPEDSSIYLCSVKLDRDSPLHFGNGTRLTVT.

V and J are TRBV5-1 and TRBJ2-3; TRBD1 aligns across 8 bases. This CDR3 is built from 16 residues. Germline V gene sequence: CDR1 SGHRS, CDR2 YFSETQ. Trimming cost V 2 bases and J 0 bases; bases outside gene matches: 5. Here the CDR3 DNA reads TGCGCCAGCAGCTTCAGGGGGCGCGGGAGCACAGATACGCAGTATTTT. Translating it yields CASSFRGRGSTDTQYF.

J is TRBJ2-7 and V is TRBV7-9, with D possibly TRBD2 on 5 matching bases. V was clipped by 1 base and J by 6 bases, with 7 bases between them. This CDR3 region has 12 residues. The germline V gene encodes CDR1 SEHNR and CDR2 FQNEAQ (reference sequence). In DNA form, the CDR3 reads TGTGCCAGCAGCTTAGTTGAGGGCGAGCAGTACTTC. It codes for CASSLVEGEQYF.

V gene TRBV19 combines with J gene TRBJ2-6, with 7 bases aligning to TRBD1. J gave up 3 bases and V 3 bases, and 2 bases lay outside the gene matches. Germline loops: CDR1 LNHDA, CDR2 SQIVND (reference sequence). CDR3 size: 15 residues. The CDR3 reads CASSMPGGGANVLTF. CDR3 DNA sequence: TGTGCCAGTAGTATGCCAGGGGGTGGGGCCAACGTCCTGACTTTC.

The rearrangement joins TRBV6-5 to TRBJ2-1; 9 nucleotides line up with TRBD2. Per germline, CDR1 MNHEY and CDR2 SVGAGI. V lost 6 bases, J lost 5 bases, and 8 bases stayed unmatched. The CDR3 contains 15 residues. Here the CDR3 reads CASRAAGGGDNEQFF. The CDR3 nucleotides read TGTGCCAGCAGGGCGGCGGGAGGGGGTGACAATGAGCAGTTCTTC.

This sequence joins TRBV6-5 and TRBJ2-2, with 10 nucleotides matching TRBD1. J gave up 4 bases and V 4 bases, and 0 bases lay outside the gene matches. CDR3 length equals 14 residues. Germline CDR1 is MNHEY and CDR2 is SVGAGI. The CDR3 DNA reads as TGTGCCAGCAGTTGGGACAGGGGCACCGGGGAGCTGTTTTTT. The encoded protein is CASSWDRGTGELFF.

Here the CDR3 reads CASSVAGRAEAFF. The CDR3, as DNA: TGTGCCAGCAGCGTAGCGGGGAGAGCTGAAGCTTTCTTT. This chain links TRBV9 with TRBJ1-1; D ambiguous. Germline V gene data show CDR1 as SGDLS and CDR2 as YYNGEE. The CDR3 loop spans 13 amino acids. V was clipped by 0 bases and J by 6 bases, with 9 bases between them. The whole variable domain, filled in from reference TRBV9 and TRBJ1-1, reads DSGVTQTPKHLITATGQRVTLRCSPRSGDLSVYWYQQSLDQGLQFLIQYYNGEERAKGNILERFSAQQFPDLHSELNLSSLELGDSALYFCASSVAGRAEAFFGQGTRLTVV.

The chain recombines TRBV6-2 or TRBV6-3 with TRBJ2-1; a weak D match, TRBD2 (6 bases). The germline gives CDR1 MNHEY, CDR2 SVGEGT. V was cut by 5 bases and J by 5 bases, with 16 bases left in between. The CDR3 sequence is 15 residues long. CDR3 sequence (DNA): TGTGCCAGCAGTCCCCTAGCGTTTACCAACAATGAGCAGTTCTTC. Translation: CASSPLAFTNNEQFF.

J is TRBJ1-2 and V is TRBV24-1; D uncertain. CDR1 and CDR2 from the germline V gene are KGHDR and SFDVKD. The CDR3 is 15 residues long. V was clipped by 0 bases and J by 4 bases, with 11 bases between them. In nucleotides, the CDR3 is TGTGCCACCAGTGATTTGTACGGGTTTATCTATGGCTACACCTTC. Its protein is CATSDLYGFIYGYTF.

The V gene is TRBV7-9, the J gene TRBJ2-3, with 8 bases lining up with TRBD1. V was pared by 4 bases and J by 8 bases, with 2 bases of the junction left unmatched. The CDR3 runs 12 residues. Germline V gene data show CDR1 as SEHNR and CDR2 as FQNEAQ (reference sequence). The CDR3 nucleotides read TGTGCCAGCAGCTCGACAGGGGTTACGCAGTATTTT. This sequence encodes CASSSTGVTQYF.

The chain couples TRBV7-9 to TRBJ1-1; 8 bases line up with TRBD1. This CDR3 is built from 17 residues. The germline V gene encodes CDR1 SEHNR and CDR2 FQNEAQ (reference sequence). With 5 bases clipped from V and 4 bases from J, the junction kept 15 bases outside the gene matches. CDR3 bases: TGTGCCAGCAGCCTTCCGAGCAGCCCAGGGGGCTCCACTGAAGCTTTCTTT. Protein sequence: CASSLPSSPGGSTEAFF.

The chain has TRBV12-3 or TRBV12-4 and TRBJ2-7; 8 nucleotides align to TRBD1. The trim removed 6 bases at V and 2 bases at J, leaving 3 bases unmatched. The CDR3 extends over 13 amino acids. The CDR3 DNA sequence: TGTGCCAGCAGACGGACAGGGACCTACGAGCAGTACTTC. It yields the protein CASRRTGTYEQYF.

The chain links TRBV28 to TRBJ1-1; 7 positions match TRBD1. The CDR3 sequence is 14 residues long. Trimming took 8 bases from V and 2 from J; bases not matched to a gene: 8. The germline V gene has CDR1 MDHEN and CDR2 SYDVKM. The CDR3, as DNA: TGTGCCAGCCTATTTAGGGGGCTCAACACTGAAGCTTTCTTT. Protein: CASLFRGLNTEAFF.

This sequence joins TRBV11-1 and TRBJ2-1, with D hard to call. Trimming shortened V by 5 bases and J by 5 bases, and 13 bases separated the two germline ends. This CDR3 spans 14 amino acids. Germline-derived CDR1 and CDR2 are SGHAT and FQDESV (reference sequence). DNA for the CDR3: TGTGCCAGCAGCGCCCCTCGCGGTAACAATGAGCAGTTCTTC. This encodes CASSAPRGNNEQFF.

DNA of the CDR3: TGCGCCAGCAGCTTGGACCTACAGGGGCACGAGCAGTACTTC. This translates into CASSLDLQGHEQYF. The chain recombines TRBV5-1 with TRBJ2-7; TRBD1 matches 7 bases. CDR1 SGHRS and CDR2 YFSETQ come from the germline V gene. This CDR3 has 14 residues. J lost 5 bases, V lost 0 bases, and 5 bases had no gene match.

The gene calls are TRBV10-3 and TRBJ2-7; D remains unclear. Trimming left V 3 bases short and J 0 bases short, with 9 bases between. Looked up from germline, CDR1 is ENHRY and CDR2 is SYGVKD. CDR3 length: 14 residues. DNA for the CDR3: TGTGCCATCAGTGATAAACAGAGCTCCTACGAGCAGTACTTC. It translates to CAISDKQSSYEQYF.

The V call is TRBV20-1, the J call TRBJ2-1; 9 nucleotides align to TRBD2. Germline loops: CDR1 DFQATT, CDR2 SNEGSKA (reference sequence). This CDR3 has 14 residues. The J segment lost 4 bases and the V segment lost 3 bases, leaving 4 bases of the junction unmatched. In DNA, the CDR3 is TGCAGTGCTAGTAGCCTAGCGGGGTACAATGAGCAGTTCTTC. Protein: CSASSLAGYNEQFF.

The rearrangement joins TRBV2 to TRBJ2-3; 7 bases align to TRBD2. The germline gives CDR1 SNHLY, CDR2 FYNNEI. Losses at the gene ends were 3 bases for V and 0 bases for J; bases not matched to a gene: 6. The CDR3 has 16 residues. CDR3 in DNA: TGTGCCAGCAGTGAGGATCTAGCGGTTAGCACAGATACGCAGTATTTT. Translating gives CASSEDLAVSTDTQYF.

In its sample, this clone was seen a few times. The genes are TRBV4-3 and TRBJ2-7; D possibly corresponds to TRBD2 (5 bases). CDR3 size: 18 residues. Germline V gene sequence: CDR1 LGHNA, CDR2 YSLEER. Deletions cut 1 base from V and 0 bases from J, with 19 bases between. The CDR3 region has the DNA TGCGCCAGCAGCCAAGTTCTCGGGGTAATCTCCGACTCCTACGAGCAGTACTTC. Residues: CASSQVLGVISDSYEQYF.

V gene TRBV2 combines with J gene TRBJ2-1, with a possible D match to TRBD2 (5 bases). CDR3 length: 13 residues. Trimming cost V 6 bases and J 6 bases, with 12 bases left between them. Germline CDR1 is SNHLY and CDR2 is FYNNEI. The CDR3 DNA reads as TGTGCCAGCAGACTAGTCGTGGGCAATGAGCAGTTCTTC. This sequence encodes CASRLVVGNEQFF. Looking up the rest from reference TRBV2 and TRBJ2-1 gives the full variable domain: EPEVTQTPSHQVTQMGQEVILRCVPISNHLYFYWYRQILGQKVEFLVSFYNNEISEKSEIFDDQFSVERPDGSNFTLKIRSTKLEDSAMYFCASRLVVGNEQFFGPGTRLTVL.